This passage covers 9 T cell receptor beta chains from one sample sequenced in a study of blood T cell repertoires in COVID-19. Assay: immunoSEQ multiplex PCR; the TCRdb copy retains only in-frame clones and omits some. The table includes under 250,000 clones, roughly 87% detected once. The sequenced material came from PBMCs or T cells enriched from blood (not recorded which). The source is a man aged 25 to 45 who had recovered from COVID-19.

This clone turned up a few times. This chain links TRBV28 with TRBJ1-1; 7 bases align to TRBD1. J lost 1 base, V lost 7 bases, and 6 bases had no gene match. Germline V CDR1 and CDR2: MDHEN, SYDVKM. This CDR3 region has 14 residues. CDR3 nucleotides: TGTGCCAGCAACCCGGGACAGCGGAACACTGAAGCTTTCTTT. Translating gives CASNPGQRNTEAFF.

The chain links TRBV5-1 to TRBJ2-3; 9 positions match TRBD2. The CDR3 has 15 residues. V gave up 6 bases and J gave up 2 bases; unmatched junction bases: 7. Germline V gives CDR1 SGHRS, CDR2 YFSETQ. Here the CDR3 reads CASTRAGGLTDTQYF. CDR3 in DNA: TGCGCCAGCACCCGAGCGGGGGGCCTCACAGATACGCAGTATTTT.

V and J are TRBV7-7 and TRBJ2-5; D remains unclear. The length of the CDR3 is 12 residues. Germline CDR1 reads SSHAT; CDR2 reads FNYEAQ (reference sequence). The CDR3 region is CASGQDQETQYF. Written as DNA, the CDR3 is TGTGCTAGTGGGCAGGATCAAGAGACCCAGTACTTC.

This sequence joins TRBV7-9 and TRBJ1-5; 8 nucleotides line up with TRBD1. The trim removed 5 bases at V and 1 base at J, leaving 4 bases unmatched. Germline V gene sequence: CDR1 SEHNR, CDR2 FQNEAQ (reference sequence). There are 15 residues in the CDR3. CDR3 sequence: CASSPDRGSNQPQHF. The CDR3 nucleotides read TGTGCCAGCAGCCCAGACAGGGGAAGCAATCAGCCCCAGCATTTT.

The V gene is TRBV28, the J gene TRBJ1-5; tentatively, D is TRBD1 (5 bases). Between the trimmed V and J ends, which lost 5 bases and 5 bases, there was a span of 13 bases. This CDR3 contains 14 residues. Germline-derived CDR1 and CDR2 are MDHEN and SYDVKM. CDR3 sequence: CASSSRGAHQPQHF. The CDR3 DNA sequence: TGTGCCAGCAGTAGTCGTGGGGCCCATCAGCCCCAGCATTTT.

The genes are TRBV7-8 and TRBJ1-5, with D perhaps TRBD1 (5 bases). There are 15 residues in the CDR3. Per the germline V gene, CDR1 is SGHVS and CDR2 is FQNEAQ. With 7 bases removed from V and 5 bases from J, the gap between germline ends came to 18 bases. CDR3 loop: CASTLLGGDYQPQHF. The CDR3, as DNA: TGTGCCAGCACCCTTTTGGGGGGTGATTATCAGCCCCAGCATTTT.

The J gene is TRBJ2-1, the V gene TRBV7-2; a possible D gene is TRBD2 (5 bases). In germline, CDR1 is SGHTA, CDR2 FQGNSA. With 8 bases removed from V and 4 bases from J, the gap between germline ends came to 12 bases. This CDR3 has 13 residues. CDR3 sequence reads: CASVLPGYNEQFF. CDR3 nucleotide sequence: TGTGCCAGCGTACTTCCGGGGTACAATGAGCAGTTCTTC.

CDR3 sequence (DNA): TGTGCCAGCAGCATAAACCTAGCGGGAGTAAACAATGAGCAGTTCTTC. It specifies CASSINLAGVNNEQFF. The V gene is TRBV5-4, the J gene TRBJ2-1, with 10 bases lining up with TRBD2. The CDR3 contains 16 residues. J gave up 5 bases and V 4 bases, and 9 bases lay outside the gene matches. Germline V gene sequence: CDR1 SGHNT, CDR2 YYREEE (reference sequence). Full variable domain (rest looked up from reference TRBV5-4 and TRBJ2-1): ETGVTQSPTHLIKTRGQQVTLRCSSQSGHNTVSWYQQALGQGPQFIFQYYREEENGRGNFPPRFSGLQFPNYSSELNVNALELDDSALYLCASSINLAGVNNEQFFGPGTRLTVL.

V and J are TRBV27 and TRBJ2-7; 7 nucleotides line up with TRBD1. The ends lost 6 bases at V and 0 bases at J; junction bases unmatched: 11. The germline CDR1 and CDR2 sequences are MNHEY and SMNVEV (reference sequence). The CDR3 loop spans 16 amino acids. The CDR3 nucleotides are TGTGCCAGCAGCGCACGTGGGACAGCTCCCTCCTACGAGCAGTACTTC. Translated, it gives CASSARGTAPSYEQYF.